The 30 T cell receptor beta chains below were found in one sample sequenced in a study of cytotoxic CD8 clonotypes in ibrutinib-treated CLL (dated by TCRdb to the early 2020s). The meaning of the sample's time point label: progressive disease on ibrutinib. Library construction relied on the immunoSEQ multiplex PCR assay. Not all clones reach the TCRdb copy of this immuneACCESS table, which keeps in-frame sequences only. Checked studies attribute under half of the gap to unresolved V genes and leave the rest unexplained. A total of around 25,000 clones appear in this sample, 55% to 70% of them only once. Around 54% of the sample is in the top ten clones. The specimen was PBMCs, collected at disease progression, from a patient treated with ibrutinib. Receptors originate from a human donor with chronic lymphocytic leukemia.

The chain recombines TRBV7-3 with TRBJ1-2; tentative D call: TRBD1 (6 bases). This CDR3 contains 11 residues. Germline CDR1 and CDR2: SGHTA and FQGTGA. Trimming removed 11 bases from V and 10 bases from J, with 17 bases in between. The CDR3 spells CAYGGLVDYTF. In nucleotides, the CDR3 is TGTGCCTATGGGGGCCTAGTTGACTACACCTTC. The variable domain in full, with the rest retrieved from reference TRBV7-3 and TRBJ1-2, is GAGVSQTPSNKVTEKGKYVELRCDPISGHTALYWYRQSLGQGPEFLIYFQGTGAADDSGLPNDRFFAVRPEGSVSTLKIQRTERGDSAVYLCAYGGLVDYTFGSGTRLTVV.

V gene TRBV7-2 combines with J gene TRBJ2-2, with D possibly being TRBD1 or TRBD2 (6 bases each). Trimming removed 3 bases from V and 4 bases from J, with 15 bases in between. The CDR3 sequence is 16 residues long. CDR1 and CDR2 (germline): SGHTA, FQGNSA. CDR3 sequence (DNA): TGTGCCAGCAGCTTGGGACGGGGGCTTGGCACCGGGGAGCTGTTTTTT. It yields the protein CASSLGRGLGTGELFF. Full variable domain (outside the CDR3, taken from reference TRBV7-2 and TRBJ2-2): GAGVSQSPSNKVTEKGKDVELRCDPISGHTALYWYRQSLGQGLEFLIYFQGNSAPDKSGLPSDRFSAERTGGSVSTLTIQRTQQEDSAVYLCASSLGRGLGTGELFFGEGSRLTVL.

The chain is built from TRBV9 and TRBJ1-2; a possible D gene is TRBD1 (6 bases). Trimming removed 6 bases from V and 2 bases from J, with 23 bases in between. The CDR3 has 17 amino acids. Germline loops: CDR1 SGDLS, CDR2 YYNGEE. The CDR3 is CASTTTGQGRFNYGYTF. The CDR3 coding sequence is TGTGCCAGCACGACTACGGGACAAGGCAGGTTCAACTATGGCTACACCTTC.

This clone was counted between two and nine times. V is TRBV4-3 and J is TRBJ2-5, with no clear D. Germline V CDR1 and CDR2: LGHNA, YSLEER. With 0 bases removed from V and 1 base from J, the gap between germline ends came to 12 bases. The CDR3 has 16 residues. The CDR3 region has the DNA TGCGCCAGCAGCCAAGATGTAGGTGGCCTCCAAGAGACCCAGTACTTC. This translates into CASSQDVGGLQETQYF.

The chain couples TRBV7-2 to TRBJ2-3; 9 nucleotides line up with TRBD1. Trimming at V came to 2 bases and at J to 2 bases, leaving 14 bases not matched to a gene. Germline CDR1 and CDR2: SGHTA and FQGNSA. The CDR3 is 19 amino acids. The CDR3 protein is CASSLSYRRRDRDTDTQYF. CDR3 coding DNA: TGTGCCAGCAGCTTATCTTATCGGCGTCGGGACAGGGACACAGATACGCAGTATTTT.

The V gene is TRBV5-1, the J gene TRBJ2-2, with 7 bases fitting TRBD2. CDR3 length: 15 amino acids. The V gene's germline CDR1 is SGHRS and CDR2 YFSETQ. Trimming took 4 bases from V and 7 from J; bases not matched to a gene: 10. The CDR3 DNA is TGCGCCAGCAGCGAAGAAGGAGGGAGGGGCGGGGAGCTGTTTTTT. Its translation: CASSEEGGRGGELFF.

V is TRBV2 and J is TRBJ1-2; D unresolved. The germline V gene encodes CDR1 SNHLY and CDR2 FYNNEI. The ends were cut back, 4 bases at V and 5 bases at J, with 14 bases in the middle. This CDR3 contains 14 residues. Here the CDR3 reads CASSAQRLGYGYTF. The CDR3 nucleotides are TGTGCCAGCAGTGCTCAACGGTTAGGGTATGGCTACACCTTC.

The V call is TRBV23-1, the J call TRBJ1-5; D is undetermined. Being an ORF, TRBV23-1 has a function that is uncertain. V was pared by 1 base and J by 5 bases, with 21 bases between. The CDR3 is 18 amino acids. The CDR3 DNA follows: TGCGCCAGCAGTCAATTTTTTTCTGCCCAAGGGCGGGATCAGCCCCAGCATTTT. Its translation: CASSQFFSAQGRDQPQHF.

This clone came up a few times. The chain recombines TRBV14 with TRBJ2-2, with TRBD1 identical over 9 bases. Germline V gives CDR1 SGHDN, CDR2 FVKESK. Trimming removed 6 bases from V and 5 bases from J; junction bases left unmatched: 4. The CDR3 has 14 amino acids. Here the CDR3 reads CASRRTGETGELFF. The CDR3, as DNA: TGTGCCAGCAGGCGGACAGGGGAGACCGGGGAGCTGTTTTTT.

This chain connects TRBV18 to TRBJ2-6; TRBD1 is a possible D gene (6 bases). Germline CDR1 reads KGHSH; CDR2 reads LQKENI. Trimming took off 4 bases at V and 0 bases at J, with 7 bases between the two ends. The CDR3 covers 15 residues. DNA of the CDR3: TGTGCCAGCTCACTACAGGGCTCTGGGGCCAACGTCCTGACTTTC. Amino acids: CASSLQGSGANVLTF.

The CDR3 DNA reads as TGTGCCACCAGCAGAGAGGGCAGTTATCAGCCCCAGCATTTT. Translated, it gives CATSREGSYQPQHF. The rearrangement uses TRBV15 and TRBJ1-5; D gene uncertain. Germline V CDR1 and CDR2: LNHNV, YYDKDF (reference sequence). V shed 0 bases and J shed 5 bases, with 8 bases lying between them. The CDR3 runs 14 residues.

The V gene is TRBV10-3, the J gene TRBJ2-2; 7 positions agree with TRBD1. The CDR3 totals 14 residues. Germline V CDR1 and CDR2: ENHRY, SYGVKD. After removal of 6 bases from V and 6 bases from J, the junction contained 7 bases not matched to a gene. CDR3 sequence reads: CAIRTGAGAGELFF. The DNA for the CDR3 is TGTGCCATCAGAACAGGGGCTGGTGCCGGGGAGCTGTTTTTT.

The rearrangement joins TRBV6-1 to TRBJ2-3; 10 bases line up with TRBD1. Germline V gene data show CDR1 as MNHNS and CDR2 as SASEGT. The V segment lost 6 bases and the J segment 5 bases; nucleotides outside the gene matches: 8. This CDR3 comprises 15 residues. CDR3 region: CASRDGTGELDTQYF. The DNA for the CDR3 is TGTGCCAGCAGAGACGGGACAGGGGAATTAGATACGCAGTATTTT.

The CDR3 nucleotides are TGTGCCAGCAGCCAAGAAAACGGGCCTGCCTGGGCGGGCGAGCAGTACTTC. Amino acids: CASSQENGPAWAGEQYF. The J gene is TRBJ2-7, the V gene TRBV4-2, with D maybe TRBD2 (5 bases). CDR3 length: 17 residues. V shed 0 bases and J shed 6 bases, with 21 bases lying between them. Per germline, CDR1 LGHNA and CDR2 YNFKEQ.

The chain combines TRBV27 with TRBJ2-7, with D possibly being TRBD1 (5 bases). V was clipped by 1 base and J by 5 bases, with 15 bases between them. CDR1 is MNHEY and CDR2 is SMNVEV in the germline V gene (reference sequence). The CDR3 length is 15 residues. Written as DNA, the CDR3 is TGTGCCAGCAGTTTATTTCCTTCAGGGATCGACGAGCAGTACTTC. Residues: CASSLFPSGIDEQYF.

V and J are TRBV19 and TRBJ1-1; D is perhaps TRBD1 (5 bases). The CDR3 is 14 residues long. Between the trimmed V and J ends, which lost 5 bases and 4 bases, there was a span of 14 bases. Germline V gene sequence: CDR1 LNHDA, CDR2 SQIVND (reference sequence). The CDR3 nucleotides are TGTGCCAGTAGTTCAGCGACAGTCCCCACTGAAGCTTTCTTT. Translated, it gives CASSSATVPTEAFF.

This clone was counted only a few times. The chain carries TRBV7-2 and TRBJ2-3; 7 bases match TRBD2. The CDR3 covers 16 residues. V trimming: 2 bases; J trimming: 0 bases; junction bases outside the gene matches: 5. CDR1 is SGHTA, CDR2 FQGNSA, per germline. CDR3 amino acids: CASSLQWTRSTDTQYF. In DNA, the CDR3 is TGTGCCAGCAGCTTACAATGGACTAGAAGCACAGATACGCAGTATTTT.

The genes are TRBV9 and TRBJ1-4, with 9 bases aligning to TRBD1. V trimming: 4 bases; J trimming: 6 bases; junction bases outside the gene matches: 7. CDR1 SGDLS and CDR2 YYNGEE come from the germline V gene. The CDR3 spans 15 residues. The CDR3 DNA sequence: TGTGCCAGCAGCTCCCAAGACAGGGGGTATGAAAAACTGTTTTTT. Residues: CASSSQDRGYEKLFF.

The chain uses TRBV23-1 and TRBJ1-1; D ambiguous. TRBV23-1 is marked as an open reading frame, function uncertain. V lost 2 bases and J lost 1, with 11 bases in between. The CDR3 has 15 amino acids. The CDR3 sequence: CASSQGRWRNTEAFF. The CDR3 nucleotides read TGCGCCAGCAGTCAAGGACGATGGAGGAACACTGAAGCTTTCTTT.

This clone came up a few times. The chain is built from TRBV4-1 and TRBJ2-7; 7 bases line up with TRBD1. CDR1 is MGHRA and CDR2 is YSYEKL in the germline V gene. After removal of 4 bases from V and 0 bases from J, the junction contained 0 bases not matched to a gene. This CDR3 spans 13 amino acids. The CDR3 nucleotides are TGCGCCAGCAGCCGGGACAGCTCCTACGAGCAGTACTTC. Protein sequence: CASSRDSSYEQYF.

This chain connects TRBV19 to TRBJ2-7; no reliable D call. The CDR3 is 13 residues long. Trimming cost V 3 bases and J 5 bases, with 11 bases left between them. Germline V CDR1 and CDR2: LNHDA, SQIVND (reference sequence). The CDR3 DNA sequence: TGTGCCAGTAGTATGCCCCCCCAGGACGAGCAGTACTTC. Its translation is CASSMPPQDEQYF.

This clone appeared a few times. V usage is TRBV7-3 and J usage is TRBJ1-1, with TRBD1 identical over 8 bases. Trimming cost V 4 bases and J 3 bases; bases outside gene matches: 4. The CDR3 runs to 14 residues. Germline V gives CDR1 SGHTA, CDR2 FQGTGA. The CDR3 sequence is CASSSQGADTEAFF. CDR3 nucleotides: TGTGCCAGCAGCTCCCAGGGGGCTGACACTGAAGCTTTCTTT. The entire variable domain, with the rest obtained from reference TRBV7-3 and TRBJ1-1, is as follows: GAGVSQTPSNKVTEKGKYVELRCDPISGHTALYWYRQSLGQGPEFLIYFQGTGAADDSGLPNDRFFAVRPEGSVSTLKIQRTERGDSAVYLCASSSQGADTEAFFGQGTRLTVV.

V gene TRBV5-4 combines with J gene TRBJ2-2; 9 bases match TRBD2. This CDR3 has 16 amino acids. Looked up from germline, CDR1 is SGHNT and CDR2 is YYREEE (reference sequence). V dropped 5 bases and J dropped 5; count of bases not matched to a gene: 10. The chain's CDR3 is CASSPPGAGGTGELFF. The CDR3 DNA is TGTGCCAGCAGTCCCCCCGGGGCGGGGGGGACCGGGGAGCTGTTTTTT.

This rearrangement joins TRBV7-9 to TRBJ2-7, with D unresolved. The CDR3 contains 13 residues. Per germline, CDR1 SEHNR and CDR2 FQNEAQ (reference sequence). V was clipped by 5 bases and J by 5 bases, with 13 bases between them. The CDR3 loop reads CASSKGLDHEQYF. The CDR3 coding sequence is TGTGCCAGCAGCAAGGGATTGGACCACGAGCAGTACTTC.

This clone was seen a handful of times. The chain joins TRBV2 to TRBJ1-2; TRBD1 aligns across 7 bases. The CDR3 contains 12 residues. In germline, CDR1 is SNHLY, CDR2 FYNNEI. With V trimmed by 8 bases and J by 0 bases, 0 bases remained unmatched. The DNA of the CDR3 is TGTGCCAGCGACAGGGCTAACTATGGCTACACCTTC. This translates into CASDRANYGYTF.

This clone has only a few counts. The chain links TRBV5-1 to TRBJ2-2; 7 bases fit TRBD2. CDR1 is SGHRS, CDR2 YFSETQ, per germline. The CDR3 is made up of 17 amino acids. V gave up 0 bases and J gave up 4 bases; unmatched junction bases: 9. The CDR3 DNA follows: TGCGCCAGCAGCTTGGCCTCGGGGGGTTCGGGCACCGGGGAGCTGTTTTTT. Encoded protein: CASSLASGGSGTGELFF.

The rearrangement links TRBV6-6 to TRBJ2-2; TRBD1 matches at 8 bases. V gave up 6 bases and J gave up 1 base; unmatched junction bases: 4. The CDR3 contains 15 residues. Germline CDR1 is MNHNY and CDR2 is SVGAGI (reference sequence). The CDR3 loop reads CASRPGTGNTGELFF. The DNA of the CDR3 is TGTGCCAGCAGACCCGGGACAGGGAACACCGGGGAGCTGTTTTTT.

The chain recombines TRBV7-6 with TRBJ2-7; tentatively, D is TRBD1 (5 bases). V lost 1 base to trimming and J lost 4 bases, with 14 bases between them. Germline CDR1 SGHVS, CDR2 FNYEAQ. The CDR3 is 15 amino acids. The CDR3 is CASSLGAGITYEQYF. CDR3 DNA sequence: TGTGCCAGCAGCTTAGGGGCAGGGATAACATACGAGCAGTACTTC.

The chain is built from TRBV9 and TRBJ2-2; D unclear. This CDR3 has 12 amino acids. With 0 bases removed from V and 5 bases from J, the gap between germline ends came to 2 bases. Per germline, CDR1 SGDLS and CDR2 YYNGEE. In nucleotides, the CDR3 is TGTGCCAGCAGCGTAGATACCGGGGAGCTGTTTTTT. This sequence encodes CASSVDTGELFF.

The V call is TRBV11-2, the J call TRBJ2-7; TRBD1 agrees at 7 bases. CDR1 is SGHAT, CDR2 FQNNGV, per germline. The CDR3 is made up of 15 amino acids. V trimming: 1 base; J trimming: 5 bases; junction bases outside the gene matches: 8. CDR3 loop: CASSLGAGGINEQYF. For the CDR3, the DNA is TGTGCCAGCAGCTTAGGGGCAGGGGGAATCAACGAGCAGTACTTC.